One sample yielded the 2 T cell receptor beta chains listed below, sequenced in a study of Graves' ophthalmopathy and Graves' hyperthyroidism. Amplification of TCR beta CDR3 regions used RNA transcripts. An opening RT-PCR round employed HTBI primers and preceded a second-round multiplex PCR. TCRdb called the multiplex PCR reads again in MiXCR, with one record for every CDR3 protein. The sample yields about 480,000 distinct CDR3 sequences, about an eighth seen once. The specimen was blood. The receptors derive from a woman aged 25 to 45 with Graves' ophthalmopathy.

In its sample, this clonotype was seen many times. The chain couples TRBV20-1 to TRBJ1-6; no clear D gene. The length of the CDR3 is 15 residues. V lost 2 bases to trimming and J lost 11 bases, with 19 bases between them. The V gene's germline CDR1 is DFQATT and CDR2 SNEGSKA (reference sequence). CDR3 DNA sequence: TGCAGTGCTAGATTCCCCGGGGTAACTACGACACCCCTCCACTTT. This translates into CSARFPGVTTTPLHF.

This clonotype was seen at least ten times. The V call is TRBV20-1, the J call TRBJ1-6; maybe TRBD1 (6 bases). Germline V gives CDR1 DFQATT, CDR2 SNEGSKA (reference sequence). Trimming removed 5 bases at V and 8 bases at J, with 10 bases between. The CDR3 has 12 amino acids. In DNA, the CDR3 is TGCAGTGCTGCCCGACAGGATTCACCCCTCCACTTT. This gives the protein CSAARQDSPLHF.